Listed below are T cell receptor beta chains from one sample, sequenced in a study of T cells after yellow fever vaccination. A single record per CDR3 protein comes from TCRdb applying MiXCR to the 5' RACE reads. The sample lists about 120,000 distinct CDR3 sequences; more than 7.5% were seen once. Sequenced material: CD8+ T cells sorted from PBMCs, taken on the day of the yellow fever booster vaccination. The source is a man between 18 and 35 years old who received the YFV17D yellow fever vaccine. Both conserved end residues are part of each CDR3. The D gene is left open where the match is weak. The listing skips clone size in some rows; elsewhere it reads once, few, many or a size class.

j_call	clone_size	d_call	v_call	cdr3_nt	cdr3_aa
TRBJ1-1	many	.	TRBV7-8	TGTGCCAGCAGCTTACATCGTCTCGGCGGGGACACTGAAGCTTTCTTT	CASSLHRLGGDTEAFF
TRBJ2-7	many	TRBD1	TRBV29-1	TGCAGCGTCATAACCCGGGGACAGGGTGAAGCCTACGAGCAGTACTTC	CSVITRGQGEAYEQYF
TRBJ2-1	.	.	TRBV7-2	TGTGCCAGCAGGACCCTTAAAGTAGAGCAGTTCTTC	CASRTLKVEQFF
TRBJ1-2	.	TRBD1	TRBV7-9	TGTGCCAGCAGCGAAGACAGGGGGCTTTTCGATGGCTACACCTTC	CASSEDRGLFDGYTF
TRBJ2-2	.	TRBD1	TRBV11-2	TGTGCCAGCAGCTCCCGGACAGGGCTACAAACCGGGGAGCTGTTTTTT	CASSSRTGLQTGELFF
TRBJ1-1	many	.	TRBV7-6	TGTGCCAGCAGCTTAGGAGGGCTCAACACTGAAGCTTTCTTT	CASSLGGLNTEAFF
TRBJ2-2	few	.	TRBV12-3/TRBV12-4	TGTGCCAGCAGTCCGCTACCCGGGGAGCTGTTTTTT	CASSPLPGELFF
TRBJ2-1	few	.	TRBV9	TGTGCCAGCAGCTATCTGGGGACCCGGGACCATGAGCAGTTCTTC	CASSYLGTRDHEQFF
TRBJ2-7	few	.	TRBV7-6	TGTGCCAGCAGCTTAGAGGGGACTTTTACCTACGAGCAGTACTTC	CASSLEGTFTYEQYF
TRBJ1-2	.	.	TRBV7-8	TGTGCCAGCAGCTTGATTATGCGGGACTTGGGCGGAGGGAAATATGGCTACACCTTC	CASSLIMRDLGGGKYGYTF
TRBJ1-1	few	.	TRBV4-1	TGCGCCAGCAGCCCAGCAGGGGAGGGCACTGAAGCTTTCTTT	CASSPAGEGTEAFF
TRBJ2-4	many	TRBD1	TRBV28	TGTGCCAGCAGGGGCCGAGACGGGACAGGGGTCCTAGCCAAAAACATTCAGTACTTC	CASRGRDGTGVLAKNIQYF
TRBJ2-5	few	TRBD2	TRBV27	TGTGCCAGCAGTCCCAACCTAGCGGGGTTCCTAGAGACCCAGTACTTC	CASSPNLAGFLETQYF
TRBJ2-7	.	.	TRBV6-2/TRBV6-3	TGTGCCAGCAGTTACCAGGGACAGACTAGCTCCTACGAGCAGTACTTC	CASSYQGQTSSYEQYF
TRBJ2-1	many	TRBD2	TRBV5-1	TGCGCCAGCAGCTTAGGACTAGCGGCCTCAAATGAGCAGTTCTTC	CASSLGLAASNEQFF
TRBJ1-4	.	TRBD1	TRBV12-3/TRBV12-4	TGTGCCAGCAGCTCCGGGACAGGGAGTGAAAAACTGTTTTTT	CASSSGTGSEKLFF
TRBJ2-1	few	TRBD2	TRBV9	TGTGCCAGCAGCCCCCATGGGGGGGGCAATGAGCAGTTCTTC	CASSPHGGGNEQFF
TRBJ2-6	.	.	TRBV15	TGTGCCACCAGCAGGGACCCCGGATTTGGGGCCAACGTCCTGACTTTC	CATSRDPGFGANVLTF
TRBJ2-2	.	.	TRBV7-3	TGTGCCAGCAGCCCTTTGGGGGGCCGCGGCGGGGAGCTGTTTTTT	CASSPLGGRGGELFF
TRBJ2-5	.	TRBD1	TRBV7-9	TGTGCCAGCAGCGGGGAACAGGGGCAAGAGACCCAGTACTTC	CASSGEQGQETQYF
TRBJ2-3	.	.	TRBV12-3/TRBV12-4	TGTGCCAGCAGTTTCTCCTGGACAGATACGCAGTATTTT	CASSFSWTDTQYF
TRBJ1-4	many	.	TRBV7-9	TGTGCCAGCAGCTCTACCCGGGGAGTACGAAATGAAAAACTGTTTTTT	CASSSTRGVRNEKLFF
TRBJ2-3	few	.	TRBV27	TGTGCCAGCACTGGCACAGATACGCAGTATTTT	CASTGTDTQYF
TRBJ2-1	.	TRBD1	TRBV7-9	TGTGCCAGCAGCGCCCGGGACAGGGGAAGTCACAATGAGCAGTTCTTC	CASSARDRGSHNEQFF
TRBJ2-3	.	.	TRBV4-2	TGTGCCAGCAGCCAAGGACAGGAGGGTTGGGGCACAGATACGCAGTATTTT	CASSQGQEGWGTDTQYF
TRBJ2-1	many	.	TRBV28	TGTGCCAGCAGTTTATACAATGAGCAGTTCTTC	CASSLYNEQFF
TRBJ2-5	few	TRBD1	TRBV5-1	TGCGCCAGCAGCCCGCTGACAGGGGGCTCGGAGACCCAGTACTTC	CASSPLTGGSETQYF
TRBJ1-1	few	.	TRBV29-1	TGCAGCGTTGAGGGGGACACTGAAGCTTTCTTT	CSVEGDTEAFF
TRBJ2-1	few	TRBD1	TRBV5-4	TGTGCCAGCAGCTTGTACAGGGGTACCTACAATGAGCAGTTCTTC	CASSLYRGTYNEQFF
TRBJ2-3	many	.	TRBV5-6	TGTGCCAGCAGCTCCTTCCTCGGCGGGGGCCCAGATACGCAGTATTTT	CASSSFLGGGPDTQYF
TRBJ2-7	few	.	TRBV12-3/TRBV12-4	TGTGCCAGCAGGCCCAGACTAGTCTCCTACGAGCAGTACTTC	CASRPRLVSYEQYF
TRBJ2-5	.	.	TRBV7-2	TGTGCCAGCAGCTTAGGACATGGGGAAGAGACCCAGTACTTC	CASSLGHGEETQYF
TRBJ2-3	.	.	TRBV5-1	TGCGCCAGCAGCTTGGAAGGGGTCCTTCGTCTAGGGGCGAGAGGCAGCACAGATACGCAGTATTTT	CASSLEGVLRLGARGSTDTQYF
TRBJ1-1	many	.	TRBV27	TGTGCCAGCAGTTGGGGGGGCGTGAACACTGAAGCTTTCTTT	CASSWGGVNTEAFF
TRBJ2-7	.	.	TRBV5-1	TGCGCCAGCAGCTTGGCCGTCGTGGGCTACGAGCAGTACTTC	CASSLAVVGYEQYF
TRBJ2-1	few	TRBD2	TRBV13	TGTGCCAGCAGCTTGGCAGGGCGGGGGAATGAGCAGTTCTTC	CASSLAGRGNEQFF
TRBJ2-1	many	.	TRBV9	TGTGCCAGCAGCGGTGGTACCGTGCGGTCCTACAATGAGCAGTTCTTC	CASSGGTVRSYNEQFF
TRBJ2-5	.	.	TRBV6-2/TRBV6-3	TGTGCCAGCCAACCCAGGGGTCAGTACCAAGAGACCCAGTACTTC	CASQPRGQYQETQYF
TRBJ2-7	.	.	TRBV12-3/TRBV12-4	TGTGCCAGCAGTTTGCGGGGCGTCGGGGCGGACGAGCAGTACTTC	CASSLRGVGADEQYF
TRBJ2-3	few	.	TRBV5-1	TGCGCCAGCAGCTTGGGACAGGAAACTAGCACAGATACGCAGTATTTT	CASSLGQETSTDTQYF
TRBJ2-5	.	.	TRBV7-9	TGTGCCAGCACAAACCAAGAGACCCAGTACTTC	CASTNQETQYF